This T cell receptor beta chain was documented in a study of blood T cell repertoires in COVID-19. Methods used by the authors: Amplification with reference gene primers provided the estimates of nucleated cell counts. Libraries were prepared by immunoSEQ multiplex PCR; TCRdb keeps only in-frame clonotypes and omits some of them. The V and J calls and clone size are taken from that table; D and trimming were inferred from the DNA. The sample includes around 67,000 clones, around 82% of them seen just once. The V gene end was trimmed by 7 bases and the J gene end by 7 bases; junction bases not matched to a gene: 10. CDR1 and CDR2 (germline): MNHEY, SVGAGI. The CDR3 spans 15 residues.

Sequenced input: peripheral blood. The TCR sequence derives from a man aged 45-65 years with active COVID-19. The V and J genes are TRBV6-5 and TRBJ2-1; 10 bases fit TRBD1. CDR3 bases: TGTGCCAGCATAGACAGGGGGCGGGGAGTAAATGAGCAGTTCTTC. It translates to CASIDRGRGVNEQFF.